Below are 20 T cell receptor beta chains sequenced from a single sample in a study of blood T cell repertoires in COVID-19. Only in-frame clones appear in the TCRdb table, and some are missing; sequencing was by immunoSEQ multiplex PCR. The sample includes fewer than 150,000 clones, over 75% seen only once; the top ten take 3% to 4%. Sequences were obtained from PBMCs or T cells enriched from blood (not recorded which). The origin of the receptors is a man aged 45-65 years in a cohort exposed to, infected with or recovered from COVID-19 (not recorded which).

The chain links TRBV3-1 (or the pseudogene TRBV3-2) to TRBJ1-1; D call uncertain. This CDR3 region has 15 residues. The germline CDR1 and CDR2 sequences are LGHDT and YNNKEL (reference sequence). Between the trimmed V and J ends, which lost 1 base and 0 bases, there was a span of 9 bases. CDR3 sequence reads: CASSQGALMNTEAFF. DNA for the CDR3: TGTGCCAGCAGCCAAGGGGCGCTCATGAACACTGAAGCTTTCTTT.

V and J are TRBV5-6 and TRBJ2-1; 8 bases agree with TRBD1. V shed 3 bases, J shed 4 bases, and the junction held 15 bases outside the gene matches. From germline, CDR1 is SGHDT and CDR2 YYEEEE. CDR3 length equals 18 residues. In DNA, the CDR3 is TGTGCCAGCAGCTGGATCTCTATTCGTGGACAGGGTTACAATGAGCAGTTCTTC. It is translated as CASSWISIRGQGYNEQFF.

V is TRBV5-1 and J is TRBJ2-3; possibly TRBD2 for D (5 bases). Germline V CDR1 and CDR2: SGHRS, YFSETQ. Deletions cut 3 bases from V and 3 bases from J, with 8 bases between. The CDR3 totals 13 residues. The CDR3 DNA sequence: TGCGCCAGCAGCTCCGACTATACAGATACGCAGTATTTT. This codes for CASSSDYTDTQYF. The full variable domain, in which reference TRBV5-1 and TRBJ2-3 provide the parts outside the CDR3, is KAGVTQTPRYLIKTRGQQVTLSCSPISGHRSVSWYQQTPGQGLQFLFEYFSETQRNKGNFPGRFSGRQFSNSRSEMNVSTLELGDSALYLCASSSDYTDTQYFGPGTRLTVL.

CDR3 in DNA: TGCGCCAGCAGGGGACTAGGGGGGGACAATGAGCAGTTCTTC. This encodes CASRGLGGDNEQFF. The chain combines TRBV10-2 with TRBJ2-1, with 8 nucleotides matching TRBD2. The trim removed 6 bases at V and 5 bases at J, leaving 6 bases unmatched. The CDR3 length is 14 residues. Germline values: CDR1 WSHSY, CDR2 SAAADI.

The CDR3 protein is CASSSDRGAYNEQFF. In DNA form, the CDR3 reads TGTGCCAGCAGCTCGGACAGGGGGGCCTACAATGAGCAGTTCTTC. This chain joins TRBV11-3 and TRBJ2-1; 10 nucleotides align to TRBD1. Trimming at V came to 4 bases and at J to 2 bases, leaving 2 bases not matched to a gene. Germline assignment: CDR1 SGHNT and CDR2 YENEEA. The CDR3 is 15 amino acids.

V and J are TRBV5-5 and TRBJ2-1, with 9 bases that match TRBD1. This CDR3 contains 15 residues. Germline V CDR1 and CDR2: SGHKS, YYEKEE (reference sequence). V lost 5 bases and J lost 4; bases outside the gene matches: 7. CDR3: CASRPVGTGYNEQFF. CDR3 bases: TGTGCCAGCAGGCCCGTCGGGACAGGGTACAATGAGCAGTTCTTC.

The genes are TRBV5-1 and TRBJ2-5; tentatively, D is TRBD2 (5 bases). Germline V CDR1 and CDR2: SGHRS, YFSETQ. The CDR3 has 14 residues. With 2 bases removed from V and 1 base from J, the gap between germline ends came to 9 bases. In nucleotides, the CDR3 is TGCGCCAGCAGCTTTTTCGGGGTCCAAGAGACCCAGTACTTC. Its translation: CASSFFGVQETQYF.

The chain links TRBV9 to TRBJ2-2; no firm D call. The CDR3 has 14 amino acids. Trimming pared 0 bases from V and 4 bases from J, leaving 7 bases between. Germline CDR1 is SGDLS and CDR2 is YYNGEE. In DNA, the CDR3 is TGTGCCAGCAGCGTAGAACAGCTCACCGGGGAGCTGTTTTTT. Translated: CASSVEQLTGELFF.

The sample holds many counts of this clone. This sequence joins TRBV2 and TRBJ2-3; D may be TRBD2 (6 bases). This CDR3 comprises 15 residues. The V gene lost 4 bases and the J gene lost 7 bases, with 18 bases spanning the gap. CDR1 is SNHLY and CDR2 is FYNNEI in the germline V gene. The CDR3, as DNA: TGTGCCAGCAGTGCCGGGACTGCGGAATCCTATACGCAGTATTTT. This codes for CASSAGTAESYTQYF. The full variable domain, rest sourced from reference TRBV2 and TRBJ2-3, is EPEVTQTPSHQVTQMGQEVILRCVPISNHLYFYWYRQILGQKVEFLVSFYNNEISEKSEIFDDQFSVERPDGSNFTLKIRSTKLEDSAMYFCASSAGTAESYTQYFGPGTRLTVL.

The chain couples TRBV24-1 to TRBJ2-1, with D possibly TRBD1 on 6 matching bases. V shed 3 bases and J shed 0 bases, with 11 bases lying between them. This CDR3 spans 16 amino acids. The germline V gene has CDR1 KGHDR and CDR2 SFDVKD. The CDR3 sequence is CATSDPQGSSYNEQFF. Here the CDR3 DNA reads TGTGCCACCAGTGATCCCCAGGGGAGCTCCTACAATGAGCAGTTCTTC.

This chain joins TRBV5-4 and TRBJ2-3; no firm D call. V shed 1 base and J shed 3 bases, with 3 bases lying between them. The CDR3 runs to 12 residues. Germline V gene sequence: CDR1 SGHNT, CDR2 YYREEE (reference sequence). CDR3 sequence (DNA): TGTGCCAGCAGCTTGTCTACAGATACGCAGTATTTT. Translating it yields CASSLSTDTQYF.

The CDR3 loop is CASSPSQLVAGYNEQFF. CDR3 nucleotides: TGTGCCAGCTCCCCCAGTCAGCTGGTAGCGGGGTACAATGAGCAGTTCTTC. The chain joins TRBV18 to TRBJ2-1; 8 bases agree with TRBD2. The CDR3 covers 17 residues. Trimming took 6 bases from V and 4 from J; bases not matched to a gene: 14. Germline V gene lookup returns CDR1 KGHSH and CDR2 LQKENI. The complete variable domain, with remaining parts taken from reference TRBV18 and TRBJ2-1, reads NAGVMQNPRHLVRRRGQEARLRCSPMKGHSHVYWYRQLPEEGLKFMVYLQKENIIDESGMPKERFSAEFPKEGPSILRIQQVVRGDSAAYFCASSPSQLVAGYNEQFFGPGTRLTVL.

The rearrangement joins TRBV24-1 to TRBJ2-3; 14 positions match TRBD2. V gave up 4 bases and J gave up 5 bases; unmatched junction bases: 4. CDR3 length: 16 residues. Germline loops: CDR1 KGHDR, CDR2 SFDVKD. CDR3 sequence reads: CATSDSGLAGVDTQYF. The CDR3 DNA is TGTGCCACCAGTGACTCGGGACTAGCGGGAGTAGATACGCAGTATTTT.

CDR3 sequence: CATSRDRTGYGYTF. The CDR3 DNA follows: TGTGCCACCAGCAGAGACCGGACAGGCTATGGCTACACCTTC. V and J are TRBV15 and TRBJ1-2, with 7 positions matching TRBD1. This CDR3 contains 14 residues. V shed 0 bases and J 4 bases; nucleotides not matched to a gene: 2. From germline, CDR1 is LNHNV and CDR2 YYDKDF (reference sequence).

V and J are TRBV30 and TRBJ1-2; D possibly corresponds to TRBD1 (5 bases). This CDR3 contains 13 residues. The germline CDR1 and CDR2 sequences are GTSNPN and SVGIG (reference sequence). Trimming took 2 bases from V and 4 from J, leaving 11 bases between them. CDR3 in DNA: TGTGCCTGGAGTCTTACAGGAATCTATGGCTACACCTTC. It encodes CAWSLTGIYGYTF. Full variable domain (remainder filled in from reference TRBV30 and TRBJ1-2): SQTIHQWPATLVQPVGSPLSLECTVEGTSNPNLYWYRQAAGRGLQLLFYSVGIGQISSEVPQNLSASRPQDRQFILSSKKLLLSDSGFYLCAWSLTGIYGYTFGSGTRLTVV.

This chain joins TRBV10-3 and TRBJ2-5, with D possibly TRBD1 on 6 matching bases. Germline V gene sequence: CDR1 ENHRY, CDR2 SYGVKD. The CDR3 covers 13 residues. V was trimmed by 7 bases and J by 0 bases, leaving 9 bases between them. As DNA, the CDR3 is TGTGCCATCACCGCAGGGGACCAAGAGACCCAGTACTTC. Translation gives CAITAGDQETQYF.

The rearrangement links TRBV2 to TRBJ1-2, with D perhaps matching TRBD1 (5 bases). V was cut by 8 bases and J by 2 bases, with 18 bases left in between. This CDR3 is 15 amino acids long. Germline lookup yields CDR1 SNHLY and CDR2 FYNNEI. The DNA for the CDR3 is TGTGCCAGCCGAGTGGGGCAGTACCCAAACTATGGCTACACCTTC. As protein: CASRVGQYPNYGYTF.

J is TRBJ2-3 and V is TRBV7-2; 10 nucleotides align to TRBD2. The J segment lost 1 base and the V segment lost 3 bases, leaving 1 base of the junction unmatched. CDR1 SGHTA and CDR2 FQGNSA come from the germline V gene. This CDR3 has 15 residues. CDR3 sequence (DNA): TGTGCCAGCAGCTTCAGCGGGGGGGGCACAGATACGCAGTATTTT. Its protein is CASSFSGGGTDTQYF.

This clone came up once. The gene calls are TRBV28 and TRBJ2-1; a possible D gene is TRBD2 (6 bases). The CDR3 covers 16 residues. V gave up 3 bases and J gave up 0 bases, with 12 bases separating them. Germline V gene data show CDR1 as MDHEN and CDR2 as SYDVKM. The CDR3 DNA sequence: TGTGCCAGCAGTTTTCCTAGCGCGAGCTCCTACAATGAGCAGTTCTTC. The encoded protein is CASSFPSASSYNEQFF.

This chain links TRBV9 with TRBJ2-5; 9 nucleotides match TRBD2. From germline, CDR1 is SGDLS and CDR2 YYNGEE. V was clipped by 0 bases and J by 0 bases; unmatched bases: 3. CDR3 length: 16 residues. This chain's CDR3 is CASSVGTSANQETQYF. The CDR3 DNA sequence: TGTGCCAGCAGCGTAGGGACTAGCGCCAACCAAGAGACCCAGTACTTC.